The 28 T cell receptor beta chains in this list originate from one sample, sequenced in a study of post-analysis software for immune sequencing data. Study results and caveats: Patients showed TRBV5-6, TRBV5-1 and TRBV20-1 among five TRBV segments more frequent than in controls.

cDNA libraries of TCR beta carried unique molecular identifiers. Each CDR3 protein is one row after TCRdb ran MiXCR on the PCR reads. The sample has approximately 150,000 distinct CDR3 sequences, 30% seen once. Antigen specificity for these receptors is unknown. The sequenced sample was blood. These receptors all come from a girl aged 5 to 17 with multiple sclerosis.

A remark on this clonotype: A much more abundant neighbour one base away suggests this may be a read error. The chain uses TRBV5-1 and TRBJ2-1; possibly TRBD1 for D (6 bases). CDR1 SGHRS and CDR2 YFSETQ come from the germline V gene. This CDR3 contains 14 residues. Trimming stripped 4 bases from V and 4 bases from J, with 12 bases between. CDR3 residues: CASSERTGYNEQFF. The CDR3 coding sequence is TGCGCCAGCAGCGAACGAACAGGGTACAATGAGCAGTTCTTC.

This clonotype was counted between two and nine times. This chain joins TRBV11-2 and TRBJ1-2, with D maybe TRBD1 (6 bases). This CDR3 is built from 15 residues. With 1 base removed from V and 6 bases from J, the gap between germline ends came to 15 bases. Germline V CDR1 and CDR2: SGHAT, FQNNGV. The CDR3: CASSLGGGRRDGYTF. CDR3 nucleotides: TGTGCCAGCAGCTTAGGGGGGGGGCGCAGAGATGGCTACACCTTC.

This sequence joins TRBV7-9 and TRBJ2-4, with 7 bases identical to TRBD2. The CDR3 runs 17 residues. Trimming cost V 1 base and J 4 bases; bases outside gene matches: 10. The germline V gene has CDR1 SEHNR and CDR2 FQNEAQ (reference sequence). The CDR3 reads CASSLVPQGGLKNIQYF. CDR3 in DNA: TGTGCCAGCAGCTTAGTTCCCCAGGGAGGGCTTAAAAACATTCAGTACTTC. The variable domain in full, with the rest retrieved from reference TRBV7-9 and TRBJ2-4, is DTGVSQNPRHKITKRGQNVTFRCDPISEHNRLYWYRQTLGQGPEFLTYFQNEAQLEKSRLLSDRFSAERPKGSFSTLEIQRTEQGDSAMYLCASSLVPQGGLKNIQYFGAGTRLSVL.

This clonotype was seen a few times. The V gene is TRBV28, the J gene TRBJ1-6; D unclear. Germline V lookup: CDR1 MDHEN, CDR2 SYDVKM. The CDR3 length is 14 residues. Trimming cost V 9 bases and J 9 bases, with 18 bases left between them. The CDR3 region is CASSTLLAGSPLHF. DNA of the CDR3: TGTGCCAGTTCGACCTTGCTGGCGGGTTCACCCCTCCACTTT. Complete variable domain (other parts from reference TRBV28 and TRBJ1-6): DVKVTQSSRYLVKRTGEKVFLECVQDMDHENMFWYRQDPGLGLRLIYFSYDVKMKEKGDIPEGYSVSREKKERFSLILESASTNQTSMYLCASSTLLAGSPLHFGNGTRLTVT.

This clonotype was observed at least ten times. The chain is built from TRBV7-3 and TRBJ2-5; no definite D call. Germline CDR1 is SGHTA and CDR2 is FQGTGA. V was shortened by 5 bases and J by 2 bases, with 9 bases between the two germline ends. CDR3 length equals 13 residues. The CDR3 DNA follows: TGTGCCAGCAGCCGACAAGTACAAGAGACCCAGTACTTC. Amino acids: CASSRQVQETQYF.

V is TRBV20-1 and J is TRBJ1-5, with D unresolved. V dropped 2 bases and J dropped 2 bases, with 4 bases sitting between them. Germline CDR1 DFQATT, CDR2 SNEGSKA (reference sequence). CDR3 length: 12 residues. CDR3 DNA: TGCAGTGCTAGACAGGGCAATCAGCCCCAGCATTTT. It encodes CSARQGNQPQHF.

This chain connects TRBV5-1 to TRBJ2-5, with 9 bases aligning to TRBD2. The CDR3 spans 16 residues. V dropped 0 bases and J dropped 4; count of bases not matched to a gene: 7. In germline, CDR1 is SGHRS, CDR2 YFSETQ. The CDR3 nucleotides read TGCGCCAGCAGCTTGGCCTCAATTAGCGGGGGAGAGACCCAGTACTTC. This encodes CASSLASISGGETQYF.

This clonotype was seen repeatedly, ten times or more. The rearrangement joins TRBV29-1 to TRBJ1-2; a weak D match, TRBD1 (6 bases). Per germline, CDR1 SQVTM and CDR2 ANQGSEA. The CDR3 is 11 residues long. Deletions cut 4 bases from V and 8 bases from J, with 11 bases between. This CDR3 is CSVVAGDGYTF. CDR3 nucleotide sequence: TGCAGCGTTGTGGCAGGGGACGGCTACACCTTC.

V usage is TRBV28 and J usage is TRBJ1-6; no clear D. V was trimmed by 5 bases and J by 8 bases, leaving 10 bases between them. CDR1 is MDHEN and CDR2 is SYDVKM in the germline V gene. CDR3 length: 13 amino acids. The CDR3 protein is CASSPGSHSPLHF. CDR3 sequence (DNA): TGTGCCAGCAGTCCCGGGTCCCATTCACCCCTCCACTTT.

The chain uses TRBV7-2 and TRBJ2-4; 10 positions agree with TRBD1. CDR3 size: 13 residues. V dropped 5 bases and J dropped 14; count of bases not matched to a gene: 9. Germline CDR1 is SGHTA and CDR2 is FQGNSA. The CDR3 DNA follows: TGTGCCAGCAGCCTTACCGGGGACAGGGGAAAGTACTTC. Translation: CASSLTGDRGKYF.

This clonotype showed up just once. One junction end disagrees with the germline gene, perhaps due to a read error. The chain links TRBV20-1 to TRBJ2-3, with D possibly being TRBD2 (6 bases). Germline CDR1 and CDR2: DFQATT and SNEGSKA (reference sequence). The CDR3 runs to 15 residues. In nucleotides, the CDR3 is TGCGGTGCCCCAGCCGGCGGGGCCGGCACAGATACGCAGTATTTT. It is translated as CGAPAGGAGTDTQYF.

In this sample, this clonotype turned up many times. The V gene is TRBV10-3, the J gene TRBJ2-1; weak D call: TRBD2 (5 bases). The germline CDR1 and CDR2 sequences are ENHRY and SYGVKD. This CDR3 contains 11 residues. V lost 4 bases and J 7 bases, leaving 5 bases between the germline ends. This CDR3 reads CAISGENEQFF. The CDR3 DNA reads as TGTGCCATCAGTGGGGAGAATGAGCAGTTCTTC.

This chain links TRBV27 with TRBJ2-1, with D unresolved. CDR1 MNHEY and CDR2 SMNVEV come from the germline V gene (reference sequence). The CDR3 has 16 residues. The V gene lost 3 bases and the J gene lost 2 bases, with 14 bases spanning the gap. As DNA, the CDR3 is TGTGCCAGCAGTTTCGATCAGGTGTTGCCCTACAATGAGCAGTTCTTC. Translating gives CASSFDQVLPYNEQFF.

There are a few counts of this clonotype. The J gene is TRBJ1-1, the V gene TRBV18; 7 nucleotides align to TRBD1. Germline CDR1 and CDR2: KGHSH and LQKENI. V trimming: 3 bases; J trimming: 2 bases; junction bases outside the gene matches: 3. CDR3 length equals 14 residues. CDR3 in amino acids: CASSPGQINTEAFF. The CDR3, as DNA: TGTGCCAGCTCACCGGGACAGATAAACACTGAAGCTTTCTTT.

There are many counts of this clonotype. CDR3 residues: CSVDDPKKETSEQYF. The DNA of the CDR3 is TGCAGCGTTGATGACCCCAAGAAGGAAACTTCTGAGCAGTACTTC. The chain employs TRBV29-1 and TRBJ2-7; no clear D. CDR1 SQVTM and CDR2 ANQGSEA come from the germline V gene. V lost 3 bases to trimming and J lost 7 bases, with 22 bases between them. CDR3 length: 15 amino acids.

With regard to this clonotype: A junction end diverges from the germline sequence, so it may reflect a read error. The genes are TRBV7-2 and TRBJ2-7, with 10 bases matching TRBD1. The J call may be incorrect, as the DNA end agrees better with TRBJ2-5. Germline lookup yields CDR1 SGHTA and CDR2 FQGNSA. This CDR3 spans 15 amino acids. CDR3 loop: CACSPWDRGEQTQYF. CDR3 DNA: TGTGCCTGCAGCCCATGGGACAGGGGCGAACAGACCCAGTACTTC.

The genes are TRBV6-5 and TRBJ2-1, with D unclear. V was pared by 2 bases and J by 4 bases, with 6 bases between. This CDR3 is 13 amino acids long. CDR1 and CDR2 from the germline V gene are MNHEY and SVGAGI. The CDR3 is CASSYQEYNEQFF. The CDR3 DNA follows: TGTGCCAGCAGTTACCAAGAGTACAATGAGCAGTTCTTC.

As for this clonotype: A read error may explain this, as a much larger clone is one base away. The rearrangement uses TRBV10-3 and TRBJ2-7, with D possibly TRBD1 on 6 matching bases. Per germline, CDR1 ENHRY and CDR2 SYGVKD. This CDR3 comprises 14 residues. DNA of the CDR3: TGTGCCATCAGGGAGTCCGAGGGGGAAGGGGAGCAGTACTTC. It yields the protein CAIRESEGEGEQYF.

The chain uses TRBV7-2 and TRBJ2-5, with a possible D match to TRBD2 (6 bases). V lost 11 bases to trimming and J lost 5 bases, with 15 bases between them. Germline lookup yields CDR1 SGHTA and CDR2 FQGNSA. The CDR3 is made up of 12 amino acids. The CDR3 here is CAGELGGETQYF. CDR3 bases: TGTGCCGGCGAACTTGGGGGGGAGACCCAGTACTTC.

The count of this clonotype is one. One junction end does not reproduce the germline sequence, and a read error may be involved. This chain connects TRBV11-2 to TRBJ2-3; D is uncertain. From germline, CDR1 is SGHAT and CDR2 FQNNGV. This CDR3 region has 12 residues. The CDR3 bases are TGTACCAGCAGTTTGTTCACAGATACGCAGTATTTT. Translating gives CTSSLFTDTQYF.

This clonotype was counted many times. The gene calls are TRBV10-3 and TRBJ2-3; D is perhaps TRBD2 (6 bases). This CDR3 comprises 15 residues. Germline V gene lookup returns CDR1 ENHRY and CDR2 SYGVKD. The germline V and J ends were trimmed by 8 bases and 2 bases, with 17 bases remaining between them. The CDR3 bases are TGTGCCATCGGCGGGAAGAGCGTTCACACAGATACGCAGTATTTT. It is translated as CAIGGKSVHTDTQYF.

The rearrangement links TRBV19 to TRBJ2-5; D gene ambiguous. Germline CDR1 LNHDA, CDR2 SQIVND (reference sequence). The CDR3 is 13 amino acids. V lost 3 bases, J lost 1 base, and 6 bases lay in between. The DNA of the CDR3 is TGTGCCAGTAGTATCAACAGCCAAGAGACCCAGTACTTC. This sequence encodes CASSINSQETQYF.

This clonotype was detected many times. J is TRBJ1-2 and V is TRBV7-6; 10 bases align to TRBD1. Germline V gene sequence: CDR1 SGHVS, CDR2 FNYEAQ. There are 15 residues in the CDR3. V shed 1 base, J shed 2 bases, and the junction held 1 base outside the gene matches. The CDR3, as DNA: TGTGCCAGCAGCTTAGGGGGACAGGGGAACTATGGCTACACCTTC. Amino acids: CASSLGGQGNYGYTF.

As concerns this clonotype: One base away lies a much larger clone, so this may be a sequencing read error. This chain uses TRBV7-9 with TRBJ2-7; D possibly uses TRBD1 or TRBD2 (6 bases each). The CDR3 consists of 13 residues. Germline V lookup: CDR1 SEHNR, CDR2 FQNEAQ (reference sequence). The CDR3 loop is CASSPGDIYGQYF. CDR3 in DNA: TGTGCCAGCAGCCCGGGGGACATCTACGGGCAGTACTTC.

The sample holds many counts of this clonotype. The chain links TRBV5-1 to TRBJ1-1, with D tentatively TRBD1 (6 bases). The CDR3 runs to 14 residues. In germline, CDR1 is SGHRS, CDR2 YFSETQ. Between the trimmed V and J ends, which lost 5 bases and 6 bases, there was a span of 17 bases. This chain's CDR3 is CASSTEGGLPEAFF. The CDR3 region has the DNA TGCGCCAGCAGTACCGAGGGGGGGCTCCCTGAAGCTTTCTTT.

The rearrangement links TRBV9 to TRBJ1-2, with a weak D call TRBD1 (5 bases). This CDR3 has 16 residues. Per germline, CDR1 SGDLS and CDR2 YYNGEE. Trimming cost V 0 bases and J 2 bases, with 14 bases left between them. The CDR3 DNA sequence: TGTGCCAGCAGCGTAGGGGGGAGCGAGGGAAACTATGGCTACACCTTC. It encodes CASSVGGSEGNYGYTF.

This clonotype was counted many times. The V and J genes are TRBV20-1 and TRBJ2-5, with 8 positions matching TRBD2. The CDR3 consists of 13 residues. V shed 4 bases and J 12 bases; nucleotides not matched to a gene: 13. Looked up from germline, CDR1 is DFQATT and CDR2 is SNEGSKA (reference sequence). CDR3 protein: CSAILETSAPEYF. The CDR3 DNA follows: TGCAGTGCTATCCTGGAGACTAGCGCGCCGGAGTACTTC.

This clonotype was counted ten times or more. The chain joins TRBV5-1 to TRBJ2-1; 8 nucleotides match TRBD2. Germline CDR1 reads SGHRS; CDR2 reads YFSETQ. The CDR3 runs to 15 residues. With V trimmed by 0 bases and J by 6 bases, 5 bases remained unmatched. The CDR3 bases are TGCGCCAGCAGCTTGGGAGGACTAGCAGGCAATGAGCAGTTCTTC. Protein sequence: CASSLGGLAGNEQFF. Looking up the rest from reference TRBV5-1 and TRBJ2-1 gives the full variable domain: KAGVTQTPRYLIKTRGQQVTLSCSPISGHRSVSWYQQTPGQGLQFLFEYFSETQRNKGNFPGRFSGRQFSNSRSEMNVSTLELGDSALYLCASSLGGLAGNEQFFGPGTRLTVL.